One T cell receptor beta chain is described in this entry. With 6 bases clipped from V and 5 bases from J, the junction kept 25 bases outside the gene matches. Germline-derived CDR1 and CDR2 are SGHVS and FNYEAQ. CDR3 length equals 20 residues. Sequencing was performed with immunoSEQ multiplex PCR; in TCRdb, only in-frame clones are kept and a portion is missing. The table has 120,000 to 150,000 clones, about 89% seen once. This sample is part of a study of blood T cell repertoires in COVID-19. This TCR was recovered from a man in his fifties or sixties who had recovered from COVID-19. The sequencing sample was made of peripheral blood. The rearrangement joins TRBV7-6 to TRBJ1-5; 7 bases are a match to TRBD1. CDR3 in amino acids: CASSCPYLHRGVFYDQPQHF. The DNA for the CDR3 is TGTGCCAGCAGTTGCCCCTACCTCCACAGGGGTGTTTTTTATGATCAGCCCCAGCATTTT.